These 20 T cell receptor beta chains were sequenced from one sample in a study of blood T cell repertoires in COVID-19. Clones were sequenced by immunoSEQ multiplex PCR, and TCRdb holds only the in-frame ones, with some missing. The sample includes about 100,000 clones, 70% to 90% of them seen just once. The sequencing input was peripheral blood. Every receptor here comes from a human donor in a cohort sampled during active COVID-19.

V and J are TRBV11-2 and TRBJ2-7; TRBD1 matches at 9 bases. Trimming removed 5 bases from V and 5 bases from J; junction bases left unmatched: 10. The germline V gene encodes CDR1 SGHAT and CDR2 FQNNGV. The CDR3 extends over 15 amino acids. Here the CDR3 reads CASSPRRDRVNEQYF. The DNA of the CDR3 is TGTGCCAGCAGCCCCCGACGGGACAGGGTTAACGAGCAGTACTTC.

The chain joins TRBV9 to TRBJ2-1; TRBD1 might be the D (5 bases). This CDR3 is 14 amino acids long. Trimming removed 7 bases at V and 9 bases at J, with 20 bases between. Germline V gene lookup returns CDR1 SGDLS and CDR2 YYNGEE. CDR3 sequence reads: CASGTGRLRGEQFF. DNA for the CDR3: TGTGCCAGCGGCACCGGACGCCTAAGGGGTGAGCAGTTCTTC.

The gene calls are TRBV6-4 and TRBJ1-5; the D is unclear. The length of the CDR3 is 16 residues. Trimming left V 2 bases short and J 0 bases short, with 11 bases between. Germline lookup yields CDR1 MRHNA and CDR2 SNTAGT. CDR3 in DNA: TGTGCCAGCAGTGACGGAGGGTGGGGTAGCAATCAGCCCCAGCATTTT. Protein product: CASSDGGWGSNQPQHF.

V and J are TRBV9 and TRBJ1-6, with a weak D call TRBD1 (5 bases). Deletions cut 6 bases from V and 7 bases from J, with 17 bases between. CDR1 is SGDLS and CDR2 is YYNGEE in the germline V gene. There are 15 residues in the CDR3. CDR3 loop: CASTQGGTGNSPLHF. The CDR3 DNA reads as TGTGCCAGCACCCAGGGCGGGACTGGGAATTCACCCCTCCACTTT.

V gene TRBV7-8 combines with J gene TRBJ2-5; TRBD1 might be the D (6 bases). Germline V gene lookup returns CDR1 SGHVS and CDR2 FQNEAQ. Trimming stripped 4 bases from V and 5 bases from J, with 20 bases between. This CDR3 region has 16 residues. The DNA of the CDR3 is TGTGCCAGCAGCTCACCTGTTGGGGGCGCAAGGGAGACCCAGTACTTC. Translation gives CASSSPVGGARETQYF.

This chain connects TRBV5-4 to TRBJ1-4, with D maybe TRBD1 (5 bases). Germline V gives CDR1 SGHNT, CDR2 YYREEE (reference sequence). CDR3 length equals 16 residues. With 0 bases removed from V and 2 bases from J, the gap between germline ends came to 11 bases. CDR3 nucleotides: TGTGCCAGCAGCTTGGATGGAGGGGTCACTAATGAAAAACTGTTTTTT. It codes for CASSLDGGVTNEKLFF.

The sample holds one count of this clone. V usage is TRBV19 and J usage is TRBJ2-1; D unresolved. Germline CDR1 LNHDA, CDR2 SQIVND (reference sequence). This CDR3 is 13 amino acids long. Deletions cut 6 bases from V and 6 bases from J, with 12 bases between. This chain's CDR3 is CASSERHGNEQFF. CDR3 nucleotides: TGTGCCAGTAGCGAGCGCCATGGCAATGAGCAGTTCTTC. The full variable domain, its missing parts supplied by reference TRBV19 and TRBJ2-1, is DGGITQSPKYLFRKEGQNVTLSCEQNLNHDAMYWYRQDPGQGLRLIYYSQIVNDFQKGDIAEGYSVSREKKESFPLTVTSAQKNPTAFYLCASSERHGNEQFFGPGTRLTVL.

This clone was observed many times. J is TRBJ1-1 and V is TRBV19, with a weak D call TRBD1 (5 bases). The CDR3 contains 16 residues. The V and J ends lost 6 bases and 4 bases respectively, with 21 bases between them. Germline CDR1 LNHDA, CDR2 SQIVND (reference sequence). This CDR3 reads CASRKHRYRVATEAFF. CDR3 nucleotides: TGTGCCAGTAGGAAACACAGGTACCGCGTGGCCACTGAAGCTTTCTTT.

This clone was seen a single time. The CDR3 loop reads CASSQVGQGAYGYTF. The CDR3 bases are TGTGCCAGCAGCCAAGTGGGACAGGGGGCGTATGGCTACACCTTC. This chain uses TRBV14 with TRBJ1-2; 12 bases line up with TRBD1. Germline CDR1 SGHDN, CDR2 FVKESK. The CDR3 has 15 amino acids. The trim removed 1 base at V and 5 bases at J, leaving 2 bases unmatched.

The chain recombines TRBV30 with TRBJ2-3, with TRBD2 matching 13 bases. This CDR3 region has 16 residues. Per germline, CDR1 GTSNPN and CDR2 SVGIG (reference sequence). V lost 4 bases to trimming and J lost 1 base; unmatched junction nucleotides: 5. In DNA, the CDR3 is TGTGCCTGGACCCCCGGACTAGCGGGGGGCACAGATACGCAGTATTTT. Its translation is CAWTPGLAGGTDTQYF. Drawing the rest from reference TRBV30 and TRBJ2-3, the complete variable domain is SQTIHQWPATLVQPVGSPLSLECTVEGTSNPNLYWYRQAAGRGLQLLFYSVGIGQISSEVPQNLSASRPQDRQFILSSKKLLLSDSGFYLCAWTPGLAGGTDTQYFGPGTRLTVL.

The rearrangement uses TRBV6-5 and TRBJ2-1; TRBD1 matches 8 bases. The CDR3 covers 13 residues. The germline V gene encodes CDR1 MNHEY and CDR2 SVGAGI. V trimming: 7 bases; J trimming: 9 bases; junction bases outside the gene matches: 8. The CDR3 nucleotides read TGTGCCAGCAACCCGACAGGGGTCGGTGAGCAGTTCTTC. Protein sequence: CASNPTGVGEQFF.

The V and J genes are TRBV23-1 and TRBJ2-3, with a weak D call TRBD2 (5 bases). TRBV23-1 carries the ORF label, with uncertain function. The V and J ends lost 0 bases and 4 bases respectively, with 17 bases between them. The CDR3 sequence is 17 residues long. The CDR3 spells CASSQSLFRGTADTQYF. As DNA, the CDR3 is TGCGCCAGCAGTCAATCGCTGTTCCGGGGAACCGCAGATACGCAGTATTTT.

The V and J genes are TRBV5-3 and TRBJ2-7; 7 bases fit TRBD2. TRBV5-3 qualifies as an ORF whose function is uncertain. The CDR3 totals 15 residues. With 4 bases clipped from V and 0 bases from J, the junction kept 7 bases outside the gene matches. CDR3 sequence: CARSNGEGTSYEQYF. CDR3 DNA: TGTGCCAGAAGCAATGGGGAGGGAACCTCCTACGAGCAGTACTTC.

CDR3 amino acids: CASSPQGGTTDTQYF. For the CDR3, the DNA is TGTGCCAGCTCACCACAGGGGGGGACCACAGATACGCAGTATTTT. V is TRBV18 and J is TRBJ2-3, with TRBD2 as a possible D gene (7 bases). The length of the CDR3 is 15 residues. Trimming stripped 1 base from V and 2 bases from J, with 10 bases between. Looked up from germline, CDR1 is KGHSH and CDR2 is LQKENI.

This sequence joins TRBV28 and TRBJ2-6, with TRBD1 matching 11 bases. V shed 4 bases, J shed 2 bases, and the junction held 4 bases outside the gene matches. The CDR3 runs to 17 residues. Germline V gene data show CDR1 as MDHEN and CDR2 as SYDVKM. CDR3 bases: TGTGCCAGCAGTTCCGGACAGGGGGCGGCTGGGGCCAACGTCCTGACTTTC. Amino acid sequence: CASSSGQGAAGANVLTF.

This clone occurred once. This chain links TRBV6-5 with TRBJ1-2; 8 bases match TRBD1. V gave up 6 bases and J gave up 2 bases; unmatched junction bases: 2. The CDR3 sequence is 13 residues long. CDR1 MNHEY and CDR2 SVGAGI come from the germline V gene. CDR3 loop: CASSDRGNYGYTF. The CDR3 DNA follows: TGTGCCAGCAGCGACAGGGGCAACTATGGCTACACCTTC.

This chain joins TRBV28 and TRBJ2-1; weak D call: TRBD1 (6 bases). Germline V gene data show CDR1 as MDHEN and CDR2 as SYDVKM. The CDR3 loop spans 15 amino acids. V dropped 7 bases and J dropped 9 bases, with 22 bases sitting between them. Here the CDR3 reads CASTPVRGVLPEQFF. In nucleotides, the CDR3 is TGTGCCAGCACCCCGGTCAGGGGTGTCCTTCCTGAGCAGTTCTTC.

V gene TRBV11-2 combines with J gene TRBJ2-1; TRBD2 agrees at 8 bases. Losses at the gene ends were 1 base for V and 10 bases for J; bases not matched to a gene: 12. The CDR3 runs 16 residues. The germline CDR1 and CDR2 sequences are SGHAT and FQNNGV. CDR3 bases: TGTGCCAGCAGCTTAGTGGTGCTAGCGGGCGCCGGGGAGCAGTTCTTC. Its translation: CASSLVVLAGAGEQFF.

This sequence joins TRBV28 and TRBJ1-6, with 9 bases identical to TRBD1. V shed 1 base and J 5 bases; nucleotides not matched to a gene: 9. From germline, CDR1 is MDHEN and CDR2 SYDVKM. CDR3 length: 18 residues. The DNA of the CDR3 is TGTGCCAGCAGTTTATCCCAGGGGACAGGGACAAATAATTCACCCCTCCACTTT. Its protein is CASSLSQGTGTNNSPLHF.

CDR3: CSVSPLGGTDTQYF. DNA for the CDR3: TGCAGCGTTTCGCCCCTAGGGGGCACAGATACGCAGTATTTT. The chain has TRBV29-1 and TRBJ2-3, with a tentative D call TRBD1 (5 bases). Germline-derived CDR1 and CDR2 are SQVTM and ANQGSEA. The CDR3 runs to 14 residues. With 5 bases removed from V and 1 base from J, the gap between germline ends came to 13 bases.